Presented here are 20 T cell receptor beta chains from one specimen sequenced in a study of cytomegalovirus exposure and HLA in healthy donors. The primer mix had 60 Vbeta and 13 Jbeta primers. Some clones are missing from TCRdb's copy, which holds only in-frame ones; the method was immunoSEQ multiplex PCR. The sample has 200,000 to 300,000 clones, just under 85% seen once; the top ten hold approximately 2%. Sequenced material: PBMCs. These receptors all stem from a woman in her 40s in good health and CMV-seropositive.

This rearrangement joins TRBV30 to TRBJ2-4; TRBD2 agrees at 8 bases. Germline V CDR1 and CDR2: GTSNPN, SVGIG (reference sequence). This CDR3 is 14 amino acids long. J gave up 2 bases and V 2 bases, and 2 bases lay outside the gene matches. CDR3 DNA sequence: TGTGCCTGGAGTAGCGGGAGTACCAAAAACATTCAGTACTTC. It specifies CAWSSGSTKNIQYF.

Comments on this clone: Sequence at one end of the junction differs from germline and may be a read error. V and J are TRBV9 and TRBJ1-2; D is perhaps TRBD1 (5 bases). The CDR3 loop spans 15 amino acids. Germline V gives CDR1 SGDLS, CDR2 YYNGEE. Here the CDR3 DNA reads TGTGCCTGCAGCGTATTTGTGGGGGGTAGCTATGGCTACACCTTC. Encoded protein: CACSVFVGGSYGYTF.

V usage is TRBV30 and J usage is TRBJ2-7, with a tentative D call TRBD2 (6 bases). V lost 5 bases and J lost 3, with 14 bases in between. The CDR3 runs to 13 residues. Germline V gene lookup returns CDR1 GTSNPN and CDR2 SVGIG (reference sequence). CDR3 sequence (DNA): TGTGCCTGGCCCGCGGGAAGTGTCTACGAGCAGTACTTC. It codes for CAWPAGSVYEQYF.

The gene calls are TRBV19 and TRBJ1-1; 10 bases fit TRBD1. The ends lost 9 bases at V and 5 bases at J; junction bases unmatched: 6. The CDR3 consists of 13 residues. CDR1 and CDR2 from the germline V gene are LNHDA and SQIVND (reference sequence). The CDR3: CASGDRGFTEAFF. For the CDR3, the DNA is TGTGCCAGCGGGGACAGGGGATTTACTGAAGCTTTCTTT.

The rearrangement joins TRBV7-2 to TRBJ2-1; D is unresolved. Germline CDR1 is SGHTA and CDR2 is FQGNSA. Trimming shortened V by 2 bases and J by 6 bases, and 8 bases separated the two germline ends. There are 13 residues in the CDR3. The CDR3: CASSLSAFNEQFF. CDR3 sequence (DNA): TGTGCCAGCAGCTTATCCGCGTTCAATGAGCAGTTCTTC. Full variable domain (rest looked up from reference TRBV7-2 and TRBJ2-1): GAGVSQSPSNKVTEKGKDVELRCDPISGHTALYWYRQSLGQGLEFLIYFQGNSAPDKSGLPSDRFSAERTGGSVSTLTIQRTQQEDSAVYLCASSLSAFNEQFFGPGTRLTVL.

The chain couples TRBV5-4 to TRBJ2-7; TRBD2 is a possible D gene (5 bases). The CDR3 length is 13 residues. The V end lost 4 bases, the J end lost 0 bases, and 8 bases lay between the germline ends. Germline CDR1 reads SGHNT; CDR2 reads YYREEE (reference sequence). CDR3 bases: TGTGCCAGCAGCCACGACTACTCCTACGAGCAGTACTTC. This codes for CASSHDYSYEQYF.

This chain joins TRBV7-9 and TRBJ2-7; TRBD2 matches 9 bases. Germline V CDR1 and CDR2: SEHNR, FQNEAQ (reference sequence). The CDR3 is 14 amino acids. V shed 7 bases and J 3 bases; nucleotides not matched to a gene: 7. Here the CDR3 reads CASTNIAGVYEQYF. CDR3 coding DNA: TGTGCCAGCACTAACATAGCGGGAGTCTACGAGCAGTACTTC.

The J gene is TRBJ2-1, the V gene TRBV7-9; 13 positions agree with TRBD2. V lost 3 bases to trimming and J lost 8 bases; unmatched junction nucleotides: 4. The CDR3 sequence is 15 residues long. Germline CDR1 SEHNR, CDR2 FQNEAQ (reference sequence). This chain's CDR3 is CASSFTSGRGDEQFF. The CDR3 DNA follows: TGTGCCAGCAGCTTCACTAGCGGGAGGGGGGATGAGCAGTTCTTC.

The genes are TRBV5-6 and TRBJ2-1, with D maybe TRBD2 (6 bases). Germline values: CDR1 SGHDT, CDR2 YYEEEE. This CDR3 is 12 amino acids long. V dropped 0 bases and J dropped 8 bases, with 6 bases sitting between them. The CDR3 DNA sequence: TGTGCCAGCAGCTTGGCGGGGGATGAGCAGTTCTTC. Residues: CASSLAGDEQFF.

The rearrangement links TRBV30 to TRBJ1-1, with no clear D. Trimming removed 2 bases from V and 3 bases from J, with 10 bases in between. Per germline, CDR1 GTSNPN and CDR2 SVGIG (reference sequence). CDR3 length equals 13 residues. CDR3 sequence reads: CAWSYGGHTEAFF. The CDR3 nucleotides read TGTGCCTGGAGTTATGGCGGGCACACTGAAGCTTTCTTT.

The chain recombines TRBV19 with TRBJ2-6; 10 positions match TRBD1. The germline CDR1 and CDR2 sequences are LNHDA and SQIVND (reference sequence). The CDR3 is 17 residues long. V was pared by 0 bases and J by 4 bases, with 3 bases of the junction left unmatched. In DNA form, the CDR3 reads TGTGCCAGTAGTATAGAGGGGACAGGGGTCGGGGCCAACGTCCTGACTTTC. This sequence encodes CASSIEGTGVGANVLTF. Full variable domain (outside the CDR3, taken from reference TRBV19 and TRBJ2-6): DGGITQSPKYLFRKEGQNVTLSCEQNLNHDAMYWYRQDPGQGLRLIYYSQIVNDFQKGDIAEGYSVSREKKESFPLTVTSAQKNPTAFYLCASSIEGTGVGANVLTFGAGSRLTVL.

The rearrangement uses TRBV28 and TRBJ1-1; D uncertain. From germline, CDR1 is MDHEN and CDR2 SYDVKM. Trimming removed 2 bases at V and 0 bases at J, with 7 bases between. The CDR3 contains 14 residues. The CDR3 nucleotides read TGTGCCAGCAGTTTAGGTCAGATGAACACTGAAGCTTTCTTT. This encodes CASSLGQMNTEAFF.

The chain recombines TRBV6-6 with TRBJ2-7; D unresolved. Trimming removed 11 bases at V and 2 bases at J, with 13 bases between. The CDR3 sequence is 12 residues long. Germline values: CDR1 MNHNY, CDR2 SVGAGI (reference sequence). The CDR3 here is CAASASPYEQYF. In DNA, the CDR3 is TGTGCCGCGTCCGCAAGCCCCTACGAGCAGTACTTC.

The V call is TRBV19, the J call TRBJ2-7; 11 bases match TRBD2. Unmatched junction bases numbered 5, after V lost 1 base and J lost 6 bases. This CDR3 comprises 15 residues. The V gene's germline CDR1 is LNHDA and CDR2 SQIVND (reference sequence). The CDR3 loop reads CASSIGLAGGGEQYF. DNA of the CDR3: TGTGCCAGTAGTATAGGTCTAGCGGGAGGTGGCGAGCAGTACTTC.

The chain combines TRBV5-4 with TRBJ2-2; 7 nucleotides align to TRBD1. Losses at the gene ends were 5 bases for V and 8 bases for J; bases not matched to a gene: 15. Germline V gives CDR1 SGHNT, CDR2 YYREEE (reference sequence). This CDR3 region has 16 residues. The CDR3 protein is CASRDDREILAGELFF. The CDR3 DNA follows: TGTGCCAGCAGGGATGACAGGGAAATTTTGGCGGGGGAGCTGTTTTTT. Combining the CDR3 with reference TRBV5-4 and TRBJ2-2 gives the whole variable domain ETGVTQSPTHLIKTRGQQVTLRCSSQSGHNTVSWYQQALGQGPQFIFQYYREEENGRGNFPPRFSGLQFPNYSSELNVNALELDDSALYLCASRDDREILAGELFFGEGSRLTVL.

This sequence joins TRBV10-3 and TRBJ2-7, with a weak D call TRBD2 (6 bases). The V and J ends lost 2 bases and 1 base respectively, with 12 bases between them. This CDR3 region has 15 residues. Per germline, CDR1 ENHRY and CDR2 SYGVKD. CDR3 bases: TGTGCCATCAGTGAGCTCAGCGGAGGGTCCTACGAGCAGTACTTC. Amino acid sequence: CAISELSGGSYEQYF.

This chain connects TRBV11-3 to TRBJ1-2; 7 bases are shared with TRBD1. The germline V gene encodes CDR1 SGHNT and CDR2 YENEEA. This CDR3 spans 16 amino acids. The junction had 16 bases not matched to a gene; V was cut back by 5 bases and J by 7 bases. The CDR3 DNA reads TGTGCCAGCAGCCCAGATCACAGGGGTCTCGGGTTTGGCTACACCTTC. Its translation: CASSPDHRGLGFGYTF. Filled out from reference TRBV11-3 and TRBJ1-2, the complete variable domain reads EAGVVQSPRYKIIEKKQPVAFWCNPISGHNTLYWYLQNLGQGPELLIRYENEEAVDDSQLPKDRFSAERLKGVDSTLKIQPAELGDSAVYLCASSPDHRGLGFGYTFGSGTRLTVV.

The V gene is TRBV5-1, the J gene TRBJ2-1; D remains ambiguous. From germline, CDR1 is SGHRS and CDR2 YFSETQ. The CDR3 consists of 17 residues. Trimming took 4 bases from V and 0 from J, leaving 17 bases between them. The CDR3 sequence is CASSPYTAEPSYNEQFF. Written as DNA, the CDR3 is TGCGCCAGCAGCCCATATACGGCGGAACCCTCCTACAATGAGCAGTTCTTC.

The gene calls are TRBV7-9 and TRBJ1-2, with 7 nucleotides matching TRBD1. V lost 1 base and J lost 7; bases outside the gene matches: 0. Germline CDR1 is SEHNR and CDR2 is FQNEAQ (reference sequence). This CDR3 comprises 12 residues. The CDR3 is CASSLDRGGYTF. CDR3 nucleotides: TGTGCCAGCAGCTTAGACAGGGGTGGCTACACCTTC.

As to this clone: A read error may produce the germline difference seen at one junction end. The V and J genes are TRBV5-1 and TRBJ2-1; 9 bases fit TRBD2. This CDR3 spans 14 amino acids. Germline assignment: CDR1 SGHRS and CDR2 YFSETQ. The CDR3 DNA reads as TGCGCCAGCGGCTTGCCAGCGGGAGGCAATGAGCAGTTCTTC. Translation: CASGLPAGGNEQFF.